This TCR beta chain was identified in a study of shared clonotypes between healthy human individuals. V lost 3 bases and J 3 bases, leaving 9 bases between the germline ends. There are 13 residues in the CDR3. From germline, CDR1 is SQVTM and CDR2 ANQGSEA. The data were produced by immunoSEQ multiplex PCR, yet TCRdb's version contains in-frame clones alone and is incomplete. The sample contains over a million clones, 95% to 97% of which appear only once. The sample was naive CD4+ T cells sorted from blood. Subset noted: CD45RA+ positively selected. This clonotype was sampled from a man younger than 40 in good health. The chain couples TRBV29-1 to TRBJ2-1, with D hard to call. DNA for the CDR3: TGCAGCGTTGAGGGGTCCCGCTACAATGAGCAGTTCTTC. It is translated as CSVEGSRYNEQFF.